Shown below are 32 T cell receptor beta chains from a single sample sequenced in a study of blood T cell repertoires in COVID-19. This table comes from immunoSEQ multiplex PCR, and its TCRdb copy is limited to in-frame clones, with some not included. The repertoire consists of nearly 45,000 clones, with over 70% occurring once and the leading ten covering around a fifth. Material for sequencing was peripheral blood. The receptors were sampled from a man between 65 and 79 years old with acute or convalescent COVID-19.

V usage is TRBV6-2 or TRBV6-3 and J usage is TRBJ1-2; 8 nucleotides align to TRBD1. V dropped 6 bases and J dropped 2; count of bases not matched to a gene: 11. The CDR3 loop spans 16 amino acids. CDR1 is MNHEY, CDR2 SVGEGT, per germline. The CDR3 loop is CASSPSRGRLNYGYTF. DNA of the CDR3: TGTGCCAGCAGCCCAAGCAGGGGGCGCTTGAACTATGGCTACACCTTC.

V is TRBV5-8 and J is TRBJ1-2, with 9 bases fitting TRBD1. After removal of 1 base from V and 4 bases from J, the junction contained 8 bases not matched to a gene. CDR1 and CDR2 (germline): SGHTS, YDEGEE. The CDR3 has 16 residues. The CDR3 reads CASSLSKGQGGYGYTF. CDR3 DNA: TGTGCCAGCAGCTTGTCTAAGGGACAGGGCGGCTATGGCTACACCTTC.

CDR3 nucleotide sequence: TGTGCCAGCAGTCTCGGGACAGCTGTTTATGGCTACACCTTC. Its translation is CASSLGTAVYGYTF. The chain is built from TRBV6-2 or TRBV6-3 and TRBJ1-2; 7 positions agree with TRBD1. Losses at the gene ends were 5 bases for V and 5 bases for J; bases not matched to a gene: 8. CDR3 length: 14 residues. Germline V CDR1 and CDR2: MNHEY, SVGEGT.

A single count supports this clone. The chain couples TRBV20-1 to TRBJ1-2, with 10 bases matching TRBD1. V shed 3 bases, J shed 7 bases, and the junction held 5 bases outside the gene matches. There are 13 residues in the CDR3. Per germline, CDR1 DFQATT and CDR2 SNEGSKA (reference sequence). The CDR3, as DNA: TGCAGTGCTAGTAGACAGGGGGCGGTTGGCTACACCTTC. Translated, it gives CSASRQGAVGYTF.

V is TRBV7-9 and J is TRBJ1-1, with D possibly matching TRBD1 (5 bases). Trimming took off 1 base at V and 4 bases at J, with 16 bases between the two ends. CDR1 and CDR2 from the germline V gene are SEHNR and FQNEAQ (reference sequence). The CDR3 runs 16 residues. CDR3 in amino acids: CASSLGGKGLGTEAFF. CDR3 DNA: TGTGCCAGCAGCTTAGGGGGCAAGGGCTTGGGCACTGAAGCTTTCTTT. The whole variable domain, filled in from reference TRBV7-9 and TRBJ1-1, reads DTGVSQNPRHKITKRGQNVTFRCDPISEHNRLYWYRQTLGQGPEFLTYFQNEAQLEKSRLLSDRFSAERPKGSFSTLEIQRTEQGDSAMYLCASSLGGKGLGTEAFFGQGTRLTVV.

This chain joins TRBV3-1 (or the pseudogene TRBV3-2) and TRBJ2-1; D is perhaps TRBD1 (5 bases). The V and J ends lost 5 bases and 4 bases respectively, with 9 bases between them. This CDR3 is built from 13 residues. Looked up from germline, CDR1 is LGHDT and CDR2 is YNNKEL (reference sequence). The CDR3 region is CASSIYRYNEQFF. As DNA, the CDR3 is TGTGCCAGCAGCATATACAGGTACAATGAGCAGTTCTTC.

This chain uses TRBV28 with TRBJ2-7; D is possibly TRBD2 (6 bases). The V gene's germline CDR1 is MDHEN and CDR2 SYDVKM. V lost 2 bases, J lost 1 base, and 12 bases lay in between. The CDR3 has 15 amino acids. The CDR3 DNA is TGTGCCAGCAGTTTACGGGTCGGACTATCCTACGAGCAGTACTTC. This gives the protein CASSLRVGLSYEQYF.

This clone occurred a few times. V usage is TRBV7-9 and J usage is TRBJ1-2, with D possibly matching TRBD1 (5 bases). Per germline, CDR1 SEHNR and CDR2 FQNEAQ (reference sequence). V was shortened by 1 base and J by 8 bases, with 11 bases between the two germline ends. This CDR3 spans 13 amino acids. In nucleotides, the CDR3 is TGTGCCAGCAGCTTAGTTCAGGGCGGCGGCTACACCTTC. Translating it yields CASSLVQGGGYTF.

CDR3 in amino acids: CASSPIGSSYEQYF. As DNA, the CDR3 is TGTGCCAGCTCACCAATTGGGAGCTCCTACGAGCAGTACTTC. This chain connects TRBV18 to TRBJ2-7, with D possibly TRBD2 on 5 matching bases. The CDR3 has 14 residues. Germline V gene data show CDR1 as KGHSH and CDR2 as LQKENI. V was trimmed by 2 bases and J by 0 bases, leaving 8 bases between them.

J is TRBJ2-7 and V is TRBV7-2; 7 positions match TRBD2. CDR3 length: 15 amino acids. CDR1 SGHTA and CDR2 FQGNSA come from the germline V gene. With 6 bases clipped from V and 1 base from J, the junction kept 9 bases outside the gene matches. The CDR3 DNA reads as TGTGCCAGCAGTCGACTAGCCGGGGATTCCTACGAGCAGTACTTC. This codes for CASSRLAGDSYEQYF.

The genes are TRBV5-5 and TRBJ1-5, with TRBD1 as a possible D gene (6 bases). Germline CDR1 and CDR2: SGHKS and YYEKEE (reference sequence). The CDR3 length is 15 residues. Trimming pared 5 bases from V and 2 bases from J, leaving 14 bases between. The CDR3 DNA is TGTGCCAGCAGGCGAGACAGGCGGGGCAATCAGCCCCAGCATTTT. As protein: CASRRDRRGNQPQHF. Together with reference TRBV5-5 and TRBJ1-5, the CDR3 gives the full variable domain: DAGVTQSPTHLIKTRGQQVTLRCSPISGHKSVSWYQQVLGQGPQFIFQYYEKEERGRGNFPDRFSARQFPNYSSELNVNALLLGDSALYLCASRRDRRGNQPQHFGDGTRLSIL.

V is TRBV5-1 and J is TRBJ2-1, with D tentatively TRBD2 (5 bases). V lost 0 bases and J 9 bases, leaving 16 bases between the germline ends. The V gene's germline CDR1 is SGHRS and CDR2 YFSETQ. This CDR3 has 15 residues. The CDR3 DNA follows: TGCGCCAGCAGCTTGGGGGCAGACGGAGGCGGTGAGCAGTTCTTC. It is translated as CASSLGADGGGEQFF.

The chain is built from TRBV10-1 and TRBJ1-4; 9 bases map to TRBD1. The junction had 13 bases not matched to a gene; V was cut back by 1 base and J by 4 bases. Germline CDR1 WNHNN, CDR2 SYGVQD (reference sequence). The CDR3 has 19 residues. The CDR3 reads CASSELADRGEGYNEKLFF. The CDR3 DNA reads TGCGCCAGCAGTGAGTTGGCGGACAGGGGAGAGGGCTATAATGAAAAACTGTTTTTT.

This chain links TRBV30 with TRBJ1-1; D gene ambiguous. This CDR3 is built from 13 residues. Germline CDR1 is GTSNPN and CDR2 is SVGIG (reference sequence). V dropped 0 bases and J dropped 4 bases, with 9 bases sitting between them. CDR3 coding DNA: TGTGCCTGGAGTGTAGCGGGGATCACTGAAGCTTTCTTT. Translation: CAWSVAGITEAFF.

This clone has just a few counts. The rearrangement links TRBV19 to TRBJ2-1; 8 bases agree with TRBD2. The CDR3 is made up of 15 amino acids. The germline V gene encodes CDR1 LNHDA and CDR2 SQIVND (reference sequence). J lost 7 bases, V lost 3 bases, and 8 bases had no gene match. The CDR3 spells CASSISSGGRNEQFF. CDR3 sequence (DNA): TGTGCCAGTAGTATCTCGAGCGGGGGTCGGAATGAGCAGTTCTTC.

The chain couples TRBV9 to TRBJ1-6, with D maybe TRBD1 (6 bases). Deletions cut 1 base from V and 12 bases from J, with 14 bases between. Per the germline V gene, CDR1 is SGDLS and CDR2 is YYNGEE. CDR3 size: 14 residues. CDR3 sequence (DNA): TGTGCCAGCAGCGTATTGACAGGAGGTGAACCCCTCCACTTT. It encodes CASSVLTGGEPLHF.

The rearrangement joins TRBV2 to TRBJ1-6; TRBD1 is a possible D gene (5 bases). The germline V gene encodes CDR1 SNHLY and CDR2 FYNNEI. This CDR3 region has 13 residues. With 8 bases removed from V and 10 bases from J, the gap between germline ends came to 15 bases. The CDR3 DNA follows: TGTGCCAGCCTAAGGCAGGGCGACTCACCCCTCCACTTT. Its protein product is CASLRQGDSPLHF. Together with reference TRBV2 and TRBJ1-6, the CDR3 gives the full variable domain: EPEVTQTPSHQVTQMGQEVILRCVPISNHLYFYWYRQILGQKVEFLVSFYNNEISEKSEIFDDQFSVERPDGSNFTLKIRSTKLEDSAMYFCASLRQGDSPLHFGNGTRLTVT.

The genes are TRBV7-9 and TRBJ1-4; 11 bases are a match to TRBD1. From germline, CDR1 is SEHNR and CDR2 FQNEAQ (reference sequence). The CDR3 has 16 amino acids. Trimming cost V 0 bases and J 8 bases; bases outside gene matches: 5. CDR3: CASSLAPGQGEEKLFF. CDR3 DNA sequence: TGTGCCAGCAGCTTAGCACCGGGACAGGGGGAAGAAAAACTGTTTTTT.

This clone has just one count. CDR3 loop: CASSLGTGKEKLFF. CDR3 sequence (DNA): TGTGCCAGCAGCTTAGGGACAGGGAAGGAAAAACTGTTTTTT. V usage is TRBV7-9 and J usage is TRBJ1-4; TRBD1 agrees at 8 bases. The CDR3 is 14 residues long. The V gene's germline CDR1 is SEHNR and CDR2 FQNEAQ (reference sequence). V trimming: 1 base; J trimming: 8 bases; junction bases outside the gene matches: 3.

The rearrangement uses TRBV9 and TRBJ2-5, with 7 bases fitting TRBD1. The CDR3 loop spans 14 amino acids. The V segment lost 5 bases and the J segment 4 bases; nucleotides outside the gene matches: 8. Germline V gene sequence: CDR1 SGDLS, CDR2 YYNGEE. The DNA for the CDR3 is TGTGCCAGCAGTTGGGGTACAGGGGCAGAGACCCAGTACTTC. It specifies CASSWGTGAETQYF.

The chain recombines TRBV7-8 with TRBJ2-7; 9 bases line up with TRBD1. The CDR3 contains 13 residues. Germline values: CDR1 SGHVS, CDR2 FQNEAQ. With V trimmed by 5 bases and J by 7 bases, 6 bases remained unmatched. The CDR3 protein is CASSAGTGPEQYF. The CDR3 coding sequence is TGTGCCAGCAGCGCCGGGACAGGGCCTGAGCAGTACTTC.

The chain is built from TRBV18 and TRBJ1-1; a weak D match, TRBD1 (6 bases). V lost 0 bases and J 5 bases, leaving 10 bases between the germline ends. Germline lookup yields CDR1 KGHSH and CDR2 LQKENI. There are 14 residues in the CDR3. Here the CDR3 DNA reads TGTGCCAGCTCACCACCGGGCAGGGGAACTGAAGCTTTCTTT. Translating gives CASSPPGRGTEAFF.

The chain joins TRBV11-2 to TRBJ1-3; the match to TRBD1 covers 7 bases. V lost 5 bases and J lost 2; bases outside the gene matches: 12. The CDR3 is 17 residues long. CDR1 SGHAT and CDR2 FQNNGV come from the germline V gene. CDR3 region: CASSAHHRGAAGNTIYF. DNA for the CDR3: TGTGCCAGCAGCGCGCACCACAGGGGAGCAGCTGGAAACACCATATATTTT.

The sample holds one count of this clone. The chain has TRBV7-2 and TRBJ1-2, with TRBD1 identical over 9 bases. Trimming removed 5 bases from V and 8 bases from J; junction bases left unmatched: 6. CDR1 SGHTA and CDR2 FQGNSA come from the germline V gene. The CDR3 has 13 amino acids. As DNA, the CDR3 is TGTGCCAGCAGCCCCGACAGGGGGGGCGGCTACACCTTC. Its protein is CASSPDRGGGYTF.

This chain uses TRBV28 with TRBJ2-4; 8 bases line up with TRBD1. The CDR3 extends over 17 amino acids. With 5 bases clipped from V and 1 base from J, the junction kept 10 bases outside the gene matches. Germline CDR1 reads MDHEN; CDR2 reads SYDVKM. The CDR3, as DNA: TGTGCCAGCAGTCCCAAGGACAGGGCCGGGGCCAAAAACATTCAGTACTTC. Translated, it gives CASSPKDRAGAKNIQYF.

This clone appeared a few times. J is TRBJ2-3 and V is TRBV4-2; TRBD2 agrees at 14 bases. The V gene end was trimmed by 0 bases and the J gene end by 8 bases; junction bases not matched to a gene: 4. The CDR3 contains 16 residues. Germline lookup yields CDR1 LGHNA and CDR2 YNFKEQ. The CDR3 sequence: CASSQETSGGARTQYF. CDR3 DNA sequence: TGTGCCAGCAGCCAAGAGACTAGCGGGGGGGCGCGTACGCAGTATTTT.

The V gene is TRBV4-1, the J gene TRBJ2-7, with a weak D call TRBD1 (6 bases). The germline gives CDR1 MGHRA, CDR2 YSYEKL. There are 13 residues in the CDR3. V gave up 4 bases and J gave up 2 bases, with 9 bases separating them. CDR3 amino acids: CASSLGTTYEQYF. DNA of the CDR3: TGCGCCAGCAGCCTCGGGACAACCTACGAGCAGTACTTC.

The chain combines TRBV27 with TRBJ1-4; 8 nucleotides match TRBD1. Losses at the gene ends were 3 bases for V and 8 bases for J; bases not matched to a gene: 8. The CDR3 has 15 amino acids. CDR1 is MNHEY and CDR2 is SMNVEV in the germline V gene (reference sequence). Here the CDR3 reads CASSFQGALWEKLFF. DNA for the CDR3: TGTGCCAGCAGTTTTCAGGGGGCACTTTGGGAAAAACTGTTTTTT.

The chain uses TRBV11-2 and TRBJ2-7, with unresolved D. This CDR3 contains 14 residues. CDR1 is SGHAT and CDR2 is FQNNGV in the germline V gene. The V end lost 0 bases, the J end lost 2 bases, and 8 bases lay between the germline ends. CDR3 DNA: TGTGCCAGCAGCTTAGAAGCCTTCGCCTACGAGCAGTACTTC. Protein: CASSLEAFAYEQYF.

This chain connects TRBV16 to TRBJ1-3; D remains ambiguous. CDR1 is KGHSY, CDR2 FQNENV, per germline. The V end was cut by 0 bases, the J end by 3 bases, with 9 bases between. The CDR3 runs to 15 residues. The CDR3 sequence: CASSQSLQLGNTIYF. In nucleotides, the CDR3 is TGTGCCAGCAGCCAATCGCTACAGCTTGGAAACACCATATATTTT.

Points on this clone: The junction departs from germline at one end; a sequencing error may be responsible. J is TRBJ2-3 and V is TRBV7-2; 14 bases line up with TRBD2. This CDR3 spans 16 amino acids. Germline CDR1 and CDR2: SGHTA and FQGNSA. This CDR3 reads CASRLGTSGGPDTQYF. The CDR3 nucleotides read TGTGCCAGCAGGTTAGGGACTAGCGGGGGCCCAGATACGCAGTATTTT. Complete variable domain (other parts from reference TRBV7-2 and TRBJ2-3): GAGVSQSPSNKVTEKGKDVELRCDPISGHTALYWYRQSLGQGLEFLIYFQGNSAPDKSGLPSDRFSAERTGGSVSTLTIQRTQQEDSAVYLCASRLGTSGGPDTQYFGPGTRLTVL.

This chain links TRBV6-2 or TRBV6-3 with TRBJ2-2; tentative D call: TRBD1 (5 bases). Germline CDR1 reads MNHEY; CDR2 reads SVGEGT. V was pared by 5 bases and J by 4 bases, with 17 bases between. This CDR3 has 16 amino acids. CDR3 amino acids: CASSRSDTRATGELFF. As DNA, the CDR3 is TGTGCCAGCAGTAGGTCGGACACCCGGGCCACCGGGGAGCTGTTTTTT.